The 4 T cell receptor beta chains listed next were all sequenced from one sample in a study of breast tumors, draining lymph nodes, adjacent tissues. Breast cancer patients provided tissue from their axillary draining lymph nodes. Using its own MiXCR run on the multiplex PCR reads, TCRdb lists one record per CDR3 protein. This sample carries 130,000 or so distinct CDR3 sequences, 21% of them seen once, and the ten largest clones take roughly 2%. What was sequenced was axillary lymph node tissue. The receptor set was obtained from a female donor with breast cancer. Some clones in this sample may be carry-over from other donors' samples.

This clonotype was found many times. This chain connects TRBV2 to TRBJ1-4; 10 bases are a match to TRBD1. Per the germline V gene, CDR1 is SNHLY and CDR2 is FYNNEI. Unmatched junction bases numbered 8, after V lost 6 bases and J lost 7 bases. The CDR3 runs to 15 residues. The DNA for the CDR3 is TGTGCCAGCAGCCCAGACAGGGGGCTGAGTGAAAAACTGTTTTTT. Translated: CASSPDRGLSEKLFF.

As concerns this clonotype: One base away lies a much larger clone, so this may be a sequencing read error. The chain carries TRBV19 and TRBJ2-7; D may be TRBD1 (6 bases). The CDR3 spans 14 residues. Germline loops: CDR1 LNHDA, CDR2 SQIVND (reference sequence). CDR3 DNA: TGTGTCAGTAGTACCACAGGGAAACCAGGCGAGCAGTACTTC. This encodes CVSSTTGKPGEQYF.

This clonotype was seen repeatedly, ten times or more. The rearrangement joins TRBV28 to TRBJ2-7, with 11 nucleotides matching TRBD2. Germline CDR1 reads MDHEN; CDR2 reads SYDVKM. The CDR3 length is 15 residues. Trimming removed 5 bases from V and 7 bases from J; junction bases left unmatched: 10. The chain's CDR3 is CASSPGTSGLGEQYF. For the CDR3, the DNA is TGTGCCAGCAGTCCTGGGACTAGCGGATTAGGGGAGCAGTACTTC.

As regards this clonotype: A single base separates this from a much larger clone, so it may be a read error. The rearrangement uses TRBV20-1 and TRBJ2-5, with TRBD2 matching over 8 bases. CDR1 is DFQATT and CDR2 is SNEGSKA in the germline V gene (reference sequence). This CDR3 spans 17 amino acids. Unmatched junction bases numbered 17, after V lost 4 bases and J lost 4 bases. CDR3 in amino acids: CSATGGWGESLRETQYF. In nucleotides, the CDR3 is TGCAGTGCTACGGGAGGGTGGGGGGAGAGCCTGCGAGAGACCCAGTACTTC.